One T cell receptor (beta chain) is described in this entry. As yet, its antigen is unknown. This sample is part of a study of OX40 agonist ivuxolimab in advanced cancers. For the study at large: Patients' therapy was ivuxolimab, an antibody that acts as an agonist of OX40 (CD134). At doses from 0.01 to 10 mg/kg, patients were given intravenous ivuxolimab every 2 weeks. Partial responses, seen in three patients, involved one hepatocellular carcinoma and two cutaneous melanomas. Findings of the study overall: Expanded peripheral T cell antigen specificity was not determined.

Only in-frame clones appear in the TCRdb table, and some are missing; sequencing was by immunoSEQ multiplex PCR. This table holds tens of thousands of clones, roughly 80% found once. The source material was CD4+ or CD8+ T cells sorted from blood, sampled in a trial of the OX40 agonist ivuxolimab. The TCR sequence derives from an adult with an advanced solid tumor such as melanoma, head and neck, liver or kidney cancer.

The CDR3 region has the DNA TGTGCCAGCAGCGTAGCCAGGAGGAACACTGAAGCTTTCTTT. Its translation: CASSVARRNTEAFF. The rearrangement joins TRBV9 to TRBJ1-1; D is uncertain. With 0 bases removed from V and 1 base from J, the gap between germline ends came to 7 bases. CDR3 size: 14 residues. Germline CDR1 SGDLS, CDR2 YYNGEE.